The sequence of this TCR beta chain was determined in a study of blood T cell repertoires in COVID-19. Whole-study context: COVID-19 samples, acute and convalescent, were from the United States, Italy and Spain. Sample material is recorded as cDNA or gDNA derived from T cells, B-cell-depleted T cells, or PBMCs.

Germline-derived CDR1 and CDR2 are SNHLY and FYNNEI. The germline V and J ends were trimmed by 11 bases and 2 bases, with 13 bases remaining between them. The CDR3 consists of 13 residues. Original processing methods: For nucleated cells, counts were estimated from reference gene primer amplification. The table came from immunoSEQ multiplex PCR; TCRdb's copy has only in-frame clones and leaves some out. That table furnishes V, J and clone size, whereas the DNA furnished D and trimming. The table records 170,000 or so clones, 88% of them present only once. The TCR was taken from a woman younger than 35 who had recovered from COVID-19. Material: PBMCs or T cells enriched from blood (not recorded which). The chain employs TRBV2 and TRBJ1-3; D remains ambiguous. CDR3 protein: CARSPVTGNTIYF. CDR3 DNA sequence: TGTGCCCGTTCCCCGGTAACTGGAAACACCATATATTTT.